The rows below give T cell receptor beta chains drawn from one sample of a study of CD4+ T cells in melanoma. Clones were read by immunoSEQ multiplex PCR, and TCRdb kept only the in-frame ones, dropping some. The table lists about 110,000 clones, around 92% of them singletons. The sequencing input was peripheral blood. These receptors were obtained from a human donor with melanoma. Both conserved end residues are part of each CDR3. D genes are given only for firm matches. Part of the rows lack a size; the others show once, few, many or a class for expanded clones.

clone size: once
V gene: TRBV29-1
D gene: NA
J gene: TRBJ1-1
CDR3 protein: CSVQLTASTEAFF
CDR3 DNA: TGCAGCGTTCAATTAACGGCCAGCACTGAAGCTTTCTTT

clone size: NA
V gene: TRBV19
D gene: NA
J gene: TRBJ1-5
CDR3 protein: CASSYRENQPQHF
CDR3 DNA: TGTGCCAGTAGTTACAGGGAAAATCAGCCCCAGCATTTT

clone size: NA
V gene: TRBV27
D gene: NA
J gene: TRBJ2-5
CDR3 protein: CASSLSGETQYF
CDR3 DNA: TGTGCCAGCAGTTTATCGGGGGAGACCCAGTACTTC

clone size: NA
V gene: TRBV11-3
D gene: NA
J gene: TRBJ2-2
CDR3 protein: CASSSNRAGELFF
CDR3 DNA: TGTGCCAGCAGTTCCAACAGGGCCGGGGAGCTGTTTTTT

clone size: NA
V gene: TRBV29-1
D gene: NA
J gene: TRBJ2-7
CDR3 protein: CSVGGLGNSYEQYF
CDR3 DNA: TGCAGCGTTGGGGGGCTGGGAAACTCCTACGAGCAGTACTTC

clone size: NA
V gene: TRBV10-3
D gene: TRBD2
J gene: TRBJ2-5
CDR3 protein: CATRAGDRQYF
CDR3 DNA: TGTGCCACCCGAGCGGGGGACCGACAGTACTTC

clone size: NA
V gene: TRBV6-6
D gene: NA
J gene: TRBJ1-4
CDR3 protein: CASGGRGGNEKLFF
CDR3 DNA: TGTGCCAGCGGGGGCCGGGGGGGAAATGAAAAACTGTTTTTT

clone size: NA
V gene: TRBV9
D gene: NA
J gene: TRBJ1-1
CDR3 protein: CASSVQVNTEAFF
CDR3 DNA: TGTGCCAGCAGCGTACAGGTGAACACTGAAGCTTTCTTT

clone size: NA
V gene: TRBV30
D gene: NA
J gene: TRBJ2-2
CDR3 protein: CAWRKGRRNTGELFF
CDR3 DNA: TGTGCCTGGAGGAAGGGGAGGCGGAACACCGGGGAGCTGTTTTTT

clone size: NA
V gene: TRBV7-9
D gene: NA
J gene: TRBJ2-3
CDR3 protein: CASSFGSSAGTQYF
CDR3 DNA: TGTGCCAGCAGCTTCGGGTCCAGCGCGGGTACGCAGTATTTT

clone size: once
V gene: TRBV7-9
D gene: NA
J gene: TRBJ2-1
CDR3 protein: CASSLSQGSNEQFF
CDR3 DNA: TGTGCCAGCAGCTTGTCTCAGGGTAGTAATGAGCAGTTCTTC

clone size: NA
V gene: TRBV4-3
D gene: NA
J gene: TRBJ2-3
CDR3 protein: CASSQGAASTDTQYF
CDR3 DNA: TGCGCCAGCAGCCAAGGGGCAGCAAGCACAGATACGCAGTATTTT

clone size: NA
V gene: TRBV28
D gene: TRBD2
J gene: TRBJ2-7
CDR3 protein: CASSQTSGFSYEQYF
CDR3 DNA: TGTGCCAGCAGCCAGACTAGCGGCTTCTCCTACGAGCAGTACTTC

clone size: once
V gene: TRBV19
D gene: NA
J gene: TRBJ2-7
CDR3 protein: CASSIGTAYEQYF
CDR3 DNA: TGTGCCAGTAGTATAGGCACCGCCTACGAGCAGTACTTC

clone size: NA
V gene: TRBV25-1
D gene: NA
J gene: TRBJ2-7
CDR3 protein: CASSEYGRSYEQYF
CDR3 DNA: TGTGCCAGCAGTGAATATGGCCGCTCCTACGAGCAGTACTTC

clone size: NA
V gene: TRBV4-3
D gene: NA
J gene: TRBJ2-1
CDR3 protein: CASSQFMTANEQFF
CDR3 DNA: TGCGCCAGCAGCCAATTTATGACTGCCAATGAGCAGTTCTTC

clone size: NA
V gene: TRBV28
D gene: NA
J gene: TRBJ2-3
CDR3 protein: CASSFQLVADTQYF
CDR3 DNA: TGTGCCAGCAGTTTCCAGCTTGTGGCAGATACGCAGTATTTT

clone size: once
V gene: TRBV7-3
D gene: NA
J gene: TRBJ1-1
CDR3 protein: CASSLWARETEAFF
CDR3 DNA: TGTGCCAGCAGCTTATGGGCAAGGGAAACTGAAGCTTTCTTT

clone size: NA
V gene: TRBV5-4
D gene: TRBD1
J gene: TRBJ1-1
CDR3 protein: CASSPGRGGAFF
CDR3 DNA: TGTGCCAGCAGCCCTGGCAGGGGGGGTGCTTTCTTT

clone size: NA
V gene: TRBV9
D gene: TRBD1
J gene: TRBJ1-3
CDR3 protein: CASSGGQGFRNTIYF
CDR3 DNA: TGTGCCAGCAGCGGGGGACAGGGGTTTAGAAACACCATATATTTT

clone size: NA
V gene: TRBV27
D gene: TRBD2
J gene: TRBJ2-5
CDR3 protein: CASRPGLAGGQETQYF
CDR3 DNA: TGTGCCAGCAGGCCCGGACTAGCGGGAGGCCAAGAGACCCAGTACTTC

clone size: NA
V gene: TRBV5-6
D gene: NA
J gene: TRBJ2-5
CDR3 protein: CASSVGTLYGETQYF
CDR3 DNA: TGTGCCAGCAGCGTGGGGACTCTATATGGGGAGACCCAGTACTTC

clone size: NA
V gene: TRBV11-2
D gene: NA
J gene: TRBJ2-3
CDR3 protein: CASSLGRRSGGVEQYF
CDR3 DNA: TGTGCCAGCAGCTTAGGTCGGCGCAGTGGCGGGGTTGAGCAGTATTTT

clone size: NA
V gene: TRBV5-1
D gene: TRBD2
J gene: TRBJ2-5
CDR3 protein: CASKPTSGQETQYF
CDR3 DNA: TGCGCCAGCAAACCTACTAGCGGCCAAGAGACCCAGTACTTC